This T cell receptor (beta chain) came from a study of beta chain features in type 1 diabetes. For the study at large: When patients were set against healthy donors, age, gender and cell yields were similar.

Study results and limitations: A greater similarity of naive, central memory and Treg TCRB repertoires was seen among patients than among healthy donors.

CDR1 and CDR2 from the germline V gene are SGHAT and FQNNGV. V lost 5 bases and J lost 0; bases outside the gene matches: 6. This CDR3 is 17 amino acids long. Using CD45RO/CCR7/CD25/CD127/CD95/CD27, CD4+ naive, central memory, regulatory and stem cell-like memory cells were sorted. Worth noting for this clone: The antigen is undetermined.

Since all of the isolated RNA was reverse transcribed, expressed TCRB transcripts were what got sequenced. About 3.57 million reads, on average, came from each naive, central memory and regulatory T cell sample. The table came from immunoSEQ multiplex PCR; TCRdb's copy has only in-frame clones and leaves some out. Here the sample spans fewer than 350,000 clones, around a fifth being singletons. The genes are TRBV11-2 and TRBJ2-6; 8 bases match TRBD1. The sequence came from a woman younger than 30 in good health. Sample: naive CD4+ T cells from blood. CDR3 DNA: TGTGCCAGCAGCGCAACAGGGGGACGCTCTGGGGCCAACGTCCTGACTTTC. Its protein is CASSATGGRSGANVLTF.